These 7 T cell receptor beta chains were all obtained from the same sample, sequenced in a study of blood T cell repertoires in COVID-19 (dated by TCRdb to between 2020 and 2021). To prepare the library, the immunoSEQ multiplex PCR assay was applied. TCRdb obtained this table from immuneACCESS and retained in-frame rearrangements with V and J assigned. These tables miss some clones; where compared with another copy, unresolved V genes account for less than half of the shortfall, and the remainder is unexplained. This sample has tens of thousands of clones in its table, and roughly 87% of those were observed once. The ten largest account for less than 6.5% of the sample. Sequencing was carried out using peripheral blood. The receptors here all came from a man aged 55 to 70 with active COVID-19.

The chain carries TRBV2 and TRBJ2-3; D may be TRBD1 (6 bases). Germline V gene sequence: CDR1 SNHLY, CDR2 FYNNEI. The CDR3 has 13 amino acids. V was cut by 3 bases and J by 6 bases, with 10 bases left in between. In DNA, the CDR3 is TGTGCCAGCAGTGACCGCAGGGGCGATACGCAGTATTTT. Translation: CASSDRRGDTQYF.

The DNA for the CDR3 is TGTGCCAGCACCCCGGGGGAGGGGGGTACTAACTATGGCTACACCTTC. It yields the protein CASTPGEGGTNYGYTF. The V and J genes are TRBV28 and TRBJ1-2, with D tentatively TRBD1 (6 bases). V was trimmed by 7 bases and J by 0 bases, leaving 18 bases between them. The CDR3 totals 16 residues. Germline CDR1 MDHEN, CDR2 SYDVKM.

The rearrangement links TRBV4-1 to TRBJ1-5; D is perhaps TRBD1 (5 bases). The V end lost 1 base, the J end lost 2 bases, and 15 bases lay between the germline ends. Germline loops: CDR1 MGHRA, CDR2 YSYEKL. This CDR3 region has 17 residues. CDR3 protein: CASSQVVGGAGNQPQHF. The CDR3, as DNA: TGCGCCAGCAGCCAAGTGGTGGGAGGGGCGGGCAATCAGCCCCAGCATTTT.

The CDR3 sequence is CAWAQGADTEAFF. Here the CDR3 DNA reads TGTGCCTGGGCCCAGGGGGCGGACACTGAAGCTTTCTTT. V and J are TRBV30 and TRBJ1-1; 8 positions agree with TRBD1. The CDR3 covers 13 residues. The V segment lost 5 bases and the J segment 3 bases; nucleotides outside the gene matches: 5. From germline, CDR1 is GTSNPN and CDR2 SVGIG (reference sequence).

The V and J genes are TRBV9 and TRBJ1-2, with D unclear. CDR3 length: 13 amino acids. V lost 2 bases and J lost 5, with 10 bases in between. The germline gives CDR1 SGDLS, CDR2 YYNGEE. CDR3 sequence: CASSVPGRYGYTF. The CDR3 nucleotides read TGTGCCAGCAGCGTCCCAGGTCGGTATGGCTACACCTTC.

The chain combines TRBV29-1 with TRBJ1-1; 7 bases line up with TRBD1. The CDR3 sequence is 13 residues long. Germline CDR1 is SQVTM and CDR2 is ANQGSEA. V was clipped by 6 bases and J by 3 bases; unmatched bases: 7. The CDR3 DNA reads TGCAGCGTGGGGCAGGGGGTGGACACTGAAGCTTTCTTT. Translation gives CSVGQGVDTEAFF.

The chain carries TRBV7-8 and TRBJ1-2; 8 bases match TRBD1. This CDR3 comprises 15 residues. Looked up from germline, CDR1 is SGHVS and CDR2 is FQNEAQ. The junction had 7 bases not matched to a gene; V was cut back by 2 bases and J by 5 bases. CDR3 DNA sequence: TGTGCCAGCAGCTTATCAGGCAGGGGGCTTTATGGCTACACCTTC. This translates into CASSLSGRGLYGYTF.